The T cell receptor (beta chain) described here comes from a study of T cells after yellow fever vaccination. Overall study: Low-cell-number fractions were prepared with SMART-Seq v4 Ultra Low Input.

TCRdb re-analysed the 5' RACE reads in MiXCR, keeping a single row per CDR3 protein. Among 620,000 or so distinct CDR3 sequences listed, over 9% were seen once. Whole-study results and caveats: Among all clonotypes, a small share was observed in both CD4 and CD8 compartments.

Germline values: CDR1 KGHDR, CDR2 SFDVKD. CDR3 length equals 12 residues. The V and J ends lost 9 bases and 8 bases respectively, with 13 bases between them. Of note for this clonotype: Its antigen is not identified.

This clonotype originated in a man aged 30 to 45 who received the YFV17D yellow fever vaccine. The chain employs TRBV24-1 and TRBJ2-1, with D possibly being TRBD2 (7 bases). The material was PBMCs, obtained on the day of the yellow fever booster vaccination. In nucleotides, the CDR3 is TGTGCCACCCGGGGGGCGACGGATGAGCAGTTCTTC. Translated: CATRGATDEQFF.